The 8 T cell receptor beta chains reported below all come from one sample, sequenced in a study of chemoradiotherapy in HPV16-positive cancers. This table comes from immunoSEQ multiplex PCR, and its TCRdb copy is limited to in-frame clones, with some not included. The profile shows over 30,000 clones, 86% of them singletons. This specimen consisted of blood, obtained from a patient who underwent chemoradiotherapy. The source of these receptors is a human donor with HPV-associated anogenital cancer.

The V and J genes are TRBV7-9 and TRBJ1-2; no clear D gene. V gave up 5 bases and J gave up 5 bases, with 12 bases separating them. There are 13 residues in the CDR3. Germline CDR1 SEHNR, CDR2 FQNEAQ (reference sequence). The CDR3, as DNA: TGTGCCAGCAGCCTCGACACGGGGTATGGCTACACCTTC. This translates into CASSLDTGYGYTF.

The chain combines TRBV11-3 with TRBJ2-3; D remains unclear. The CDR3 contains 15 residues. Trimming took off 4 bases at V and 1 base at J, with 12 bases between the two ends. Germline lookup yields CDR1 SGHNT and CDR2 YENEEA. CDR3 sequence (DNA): TGTGCCAGCAGCTCGGACGGTGGACGCACAGATACGCAGTATTTT. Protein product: CASSSDGGRTDTQYF.

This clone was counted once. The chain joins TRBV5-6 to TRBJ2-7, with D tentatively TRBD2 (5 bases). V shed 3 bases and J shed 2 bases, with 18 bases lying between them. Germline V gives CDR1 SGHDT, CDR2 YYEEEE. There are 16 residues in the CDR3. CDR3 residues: CASSSLAWGTTYEQYF. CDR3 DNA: TGTGCCAGCAGCTCGCTAGCATGGGGAACTACCTACGAGCAGTACTTC.

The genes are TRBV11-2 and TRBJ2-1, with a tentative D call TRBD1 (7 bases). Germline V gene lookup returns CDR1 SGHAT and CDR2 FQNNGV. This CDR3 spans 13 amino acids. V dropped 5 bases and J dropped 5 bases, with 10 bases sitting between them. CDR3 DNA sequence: TGTGCCAGCAGCCAGGGGGGAAACAATGAGCAGTTCTTC. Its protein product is CASSQGGNNEQFF.

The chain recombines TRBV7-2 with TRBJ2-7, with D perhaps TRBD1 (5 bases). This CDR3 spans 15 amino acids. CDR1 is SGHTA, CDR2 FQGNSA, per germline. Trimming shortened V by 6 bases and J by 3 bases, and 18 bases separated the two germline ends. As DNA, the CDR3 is TGTGCCAGCAGTTTCACAGTGGACACGGTCTACGAGCAGTACTTC. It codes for CASSFTVDTVYEQYF.

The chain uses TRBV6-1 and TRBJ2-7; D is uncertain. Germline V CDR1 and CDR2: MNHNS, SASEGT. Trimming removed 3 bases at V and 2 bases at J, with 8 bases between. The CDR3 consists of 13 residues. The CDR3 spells CASSEVRPYEQYF. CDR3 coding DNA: TGTGCCAGCAGTGAGGTTAGGCCCTACGAGCAGTACTTC.

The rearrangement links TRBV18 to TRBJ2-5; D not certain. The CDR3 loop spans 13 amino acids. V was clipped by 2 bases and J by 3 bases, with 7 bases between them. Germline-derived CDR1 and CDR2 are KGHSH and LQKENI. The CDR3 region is CASSPDTKETQYF. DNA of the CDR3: TGTGCCAGCTCACCAGACACGAAAGAGACCCAGTACTTC.

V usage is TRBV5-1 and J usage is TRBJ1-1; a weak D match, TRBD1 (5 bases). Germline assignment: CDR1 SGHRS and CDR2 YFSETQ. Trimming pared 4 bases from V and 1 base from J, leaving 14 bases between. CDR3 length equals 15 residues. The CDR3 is CASSRTTSGNTEAFF. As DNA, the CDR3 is TGCGCCAGCAGCCGGACAACCTCAGGGAACACTGAAGCTTTCTTT.